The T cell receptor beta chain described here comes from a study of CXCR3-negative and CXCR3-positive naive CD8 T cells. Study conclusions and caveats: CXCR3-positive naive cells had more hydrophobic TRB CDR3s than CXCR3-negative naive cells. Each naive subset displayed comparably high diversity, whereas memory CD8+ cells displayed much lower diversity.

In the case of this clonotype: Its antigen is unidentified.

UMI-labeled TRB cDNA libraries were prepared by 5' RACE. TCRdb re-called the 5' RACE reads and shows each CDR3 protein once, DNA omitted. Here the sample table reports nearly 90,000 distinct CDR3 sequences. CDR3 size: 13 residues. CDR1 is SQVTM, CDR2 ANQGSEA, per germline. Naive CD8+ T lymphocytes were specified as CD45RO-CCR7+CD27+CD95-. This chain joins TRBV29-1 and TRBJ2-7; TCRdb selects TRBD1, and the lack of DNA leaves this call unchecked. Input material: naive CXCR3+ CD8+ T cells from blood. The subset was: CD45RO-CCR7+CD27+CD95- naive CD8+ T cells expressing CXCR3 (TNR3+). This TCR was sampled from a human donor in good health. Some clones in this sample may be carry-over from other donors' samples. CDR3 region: CSIPGRGFYEQYF.